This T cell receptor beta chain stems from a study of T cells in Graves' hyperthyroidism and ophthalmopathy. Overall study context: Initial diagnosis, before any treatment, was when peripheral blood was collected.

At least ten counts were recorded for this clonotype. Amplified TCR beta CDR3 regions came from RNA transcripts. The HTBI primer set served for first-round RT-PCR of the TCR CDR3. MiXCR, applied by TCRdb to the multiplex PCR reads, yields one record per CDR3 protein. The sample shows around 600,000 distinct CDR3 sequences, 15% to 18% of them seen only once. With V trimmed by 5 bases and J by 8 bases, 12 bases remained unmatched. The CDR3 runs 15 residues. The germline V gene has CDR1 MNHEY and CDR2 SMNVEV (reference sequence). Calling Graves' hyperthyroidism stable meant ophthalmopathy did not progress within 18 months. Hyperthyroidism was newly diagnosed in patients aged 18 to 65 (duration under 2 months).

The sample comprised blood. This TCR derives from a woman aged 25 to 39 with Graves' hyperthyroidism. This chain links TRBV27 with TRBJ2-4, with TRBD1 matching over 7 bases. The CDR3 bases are TGTGCCAGCAGTCCAGCAGGGGGACGGGGAGACATTCAGTACTTC. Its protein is CASSPAGGRGDIQYF.